These 14 T cell receptor beta chains were all obtained from the same sample, sequenced in a study of blood T cell repertoires in COVID-19. Repertoires were generated with immunoSEQ multiplex PCR, while TCRdb's copy carries only in-frame clones and drops some. Here the sample spans about 170,000 clones, 80% to 90% being singletons. What was sequenced was peripheral blood. Receptor source: a woman aged 70-85 years who had recovered from COVID-19.

The rearrangement joins TRBV10-3 to TRBJ2-3; 9 bases agree with TRBD2. V trimming: 6 bases; J trimming: 2 bases; junction bases outside the gene matches: 9. Germline V gives CDR1 ENHRY, CDR2 SYGVKD. This CDR3 region has 16 residues. CDR3 bases: TGTGCCATCAGCTCAATAGCGGGAGCTTCCACAGATACGCAGTATTTT. This codes for CAISSIAGASTDTQYF.

V is TRBV24-1 and J is TRBJ2-6; 7 bases map to TRBD2. V was clipped by 3 bases and J by 4 bases; unmatched bases: 11. The CDR3 is made up of 18 amino acids. Germline CDR1 is KGHDR and CDR2 is SFDVKD. The CDR3 reads CATSDPERGPAGANVLTF. The DNA of the CDR3 is TGTGCCACCAGTGATCCCGAGCGGGGACCGGCAGGGGCCAACGTCCTGACTTTC.

This clone occurred a few times. This sequence joins TRBV24-1 and TRBJ2-1; TRBD2 aligns across 9 bases. J lost 8 bases, V lost 4 bases, and 11 bases had no gene match. Germline V gives CDR1 KGHDR, CDR2 SFDVKD. This CDR3 is 16 amino acids long. The CDR3 loop reads CATSDPGASGAHEQFF. Written as DNA, the CDR3 is TGTGCCACCAGTGACCCGGGGGCTAGCGGGGCCCATGAGCAGTTCTTC.

The chain is built from TRBV5-1 and TRBJ2-3; D might be TRBD1 (6 bases). The CDR3 runs 13 residues. V was clipped by 0 bases and J by 4 bases, with 6 bases between them. Looked up from germline, CDR1 is SGHRS and CDR2 is YFSETQ. The CDR3 region is CASSLAGADTQYF. In nucleotides, the CDR3 is TGCGCCAGCAGCTTGGCAGGGGCAGATACGCAGTATTTT.

This rearrangement joins TRBV7-2 to TRBJ2-5; maybe TRBD1 (5 bases). The V and J ends lost 3 bases and 2 bases respectively, with 16 bases between them. This CDR3 has 16 residues. Germline V lookup: CDR1 SGHTA, CDR2 FQGNSA. The CDR3 DNA follows: TGTGCCAGCAGCTTTTGGGCCCGACAGAGTCAAGAGACCCAGTACTTC. Its translation is CASSFWARQSQETQYF.

The V and J genes are TRBV21-1 and TRBJ2-4; the table's TRBD1 call for D was not verified on the DNA. TRBV21-1 is a pseudogene locus. There are 16 residues in the CDR3. The CDR3 DNA follows: TGTGCCAGCAACGGACAGGGGGCGATAGCCAAAAACATTCAGTACTTC. Translating it yields CASNGQGAIAKNIQYF.

A single count supports this clone. V is TRBV7-9 and J is TRBJ1-2; D is uncertain. The ends were cut back, 5 bases at V and 7 bases at J, with 8 bases in the middle. CDR1 is SEHNR, CDR2 FQNEAQ, per germline (reference sequence). The CDR3 runs to 11 residues. Here the CDR3 DNA reads TGTGCCAGCAGCCTGTACTCTGGCTACACCTTC. It is translated as CASSLYSGYTF.

Comment on this clone: The same CDR3 also results from other DNA sequences found in this sample. The rearrangement uses TRBV9 and TRBJ2-2; TRBD2 aligns across 8 bases. The germline CDR1 and CDR2 sequences are SGDLS and YYNGEE. The J segment lost 0 bases and the V segment lost 0 bases, leaving 1 base of the junction unmatched. The CDR3 runs 16 residues. As DNA, the CDR3 is TGTGCCAGCAGCGTAGCGGGAGGGGCGAACACCGGGGAGCTGTTTTTT. Translating it yields CASSVAGGANTGELFF. Complete variable domain (other parts from reference TRBV9 and TRBJ2-2): DSGVTQTPKHLITATGQRVTLRCSPRSGDLSVYWYQQSLDQGLQFLIQYYNGEERAKGNILERFSAQQFPDLHSELNLSSLELGDSALYFCASSVAGGANTGELFFGEGSRLTVL.

This clone was counted only a few times. The chain employs TRBV10-3 and TRBJ2-1, with a possible D match to TRBD2 (5 bases). Deletions cut 2 bases from V and 12 bases from J, with 17 bases between. Germline V gene lookup returns CDR1 ENHRY and CDR2 SYGVKD. This CDR3 is 14 amino acids long. The CDR3 DNA is TGTGCCATCAGTGAGGAAAGCGGAGCCCGGGGGCAGTTCTTC. Its protein is CAISEESGARGQFF.

This chain uses TRBV18 with TRBJ2-7, with 10 bases lining up with TRBD1. V gave up 0 bases and J gave up 4 bases; unmatched junction bases: 6. Germline-derived CDR1 and CDR2 are KGHSH and LQKENI. CDR3 length: 16 residues. The CDR3 protein is CASSPPDRGARYEQYF. CDR3 coding DNA: TGTGCCAGCTCACCACCGGACAGGGGGGCTAGGTACGAGCAGTACTTC.

In DNA, the CDR3 is TGTGCCATCAGTGATTCGGGGGTCGTTGAAGCTTTCTTT. Translated: CAISDSGVVEAFF. V is TRBV10-3 and J is TRBJ1-1, with D possibly being TRBD1 (5 bases). Germline lookup yields CDR1 ENHRY and CDR2 SYGVKD. This CDR3 has 13 amino acids. The germline V and J ends were trimmed by 3 bases and 7 bases, with 12 bases remaining between them.

The V gene is TRBV20-1, the J gene TRBJ2-5; D not resolved. This CDR3 is 11 amino acids long. The germline V gene encodes CDR1 DFQATT and CDR2 SNEGSKA (reference sequence). The CDR3 nucleotides read TGCAGCCCCCTTCACCAAGAGACCCAGTACTTC. Amino acid sequence: CSPLHQETQYF.

The V call is TRBV5-4, the J call TRBJ1-2, with a possible D match to TRBD1 (6 bases). Germline assignment: CDR1 SGHNT and CDR2 YYREEE (reference sequence). The CDR3 runs 12 residues. Trimming left V 3 bases short and J 8 bases short, with 11 bases between. CDR3 amino acids: CASSSGARGYTF. As DNA, the CDR3 is TGTGCCAGCAGCTCAGGGGCCCGGGGCTACACCTTC.

The J gene is TRBJ2-3, the V gene TRBV10-3, with D tentatively TRBD2 (6 bases). The CDR3 covers 15 residues. V lost 2 bases and J 3 bases, leaving 12 bases between the germline ends. Germline lookup yields CDR1 ENHRY and CDR2 SYGVKD. In DNA, the CDR3 is TGTGCCATCAGTGAGCAATACCGGGAGACAGATACGCAGTATTTT. Translation gives CAISEQYRETDTQYF.